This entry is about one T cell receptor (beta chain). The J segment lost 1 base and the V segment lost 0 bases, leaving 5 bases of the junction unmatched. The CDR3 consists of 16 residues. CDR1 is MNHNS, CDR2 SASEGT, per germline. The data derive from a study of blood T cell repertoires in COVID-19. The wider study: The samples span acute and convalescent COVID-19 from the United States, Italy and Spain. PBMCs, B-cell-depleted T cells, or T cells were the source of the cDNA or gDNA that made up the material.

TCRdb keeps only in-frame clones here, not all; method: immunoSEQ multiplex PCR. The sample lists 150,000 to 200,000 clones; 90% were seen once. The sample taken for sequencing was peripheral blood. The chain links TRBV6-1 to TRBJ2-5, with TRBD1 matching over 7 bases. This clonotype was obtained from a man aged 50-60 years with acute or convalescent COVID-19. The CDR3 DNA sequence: TGTGCCAGCAGTGAAGCGACAGGGAGAATCCAAGAGACCCAGTACTTC. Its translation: CASSEATGRIQETQYF.